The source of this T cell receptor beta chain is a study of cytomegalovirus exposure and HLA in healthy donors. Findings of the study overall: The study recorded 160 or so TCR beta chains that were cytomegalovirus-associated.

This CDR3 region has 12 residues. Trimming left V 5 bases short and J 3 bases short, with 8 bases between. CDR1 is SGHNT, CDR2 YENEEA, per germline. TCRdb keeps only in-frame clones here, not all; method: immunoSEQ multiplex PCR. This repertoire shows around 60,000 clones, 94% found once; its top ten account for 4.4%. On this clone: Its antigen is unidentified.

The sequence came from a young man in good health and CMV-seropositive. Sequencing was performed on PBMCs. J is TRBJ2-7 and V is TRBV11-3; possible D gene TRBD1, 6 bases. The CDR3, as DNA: TGTGCCAGCAGCCTGGGACACTACGAGCAGTACTTC. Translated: CASSLGHYEQYF.